This T cell receptor (beta chain) was identified in a study of shared clonotypes between healthy human individuals. V was clipped by 4 bases and J by 4 bases; unmatched bases: 5. The CDR3 totals 15 residues. Germline V gene sequence: CDR1 MDHEN, CDR2 SYDVKM. Here immunoSEQ multiplex PCR was the method, and the copy in TCRdb shows in-frame clones only, minus some. The sample carries more than 2 million clones, over 85% recorded once. The sample comprised naive CD4+ T cells sorted from blood. Regarding subset: CD45RA+ positively selected. This chain connects TRBV28 to TRBJ2-7, with 12 bases lining up with TRBD2. The receptor's source is a man aged 18 to 35 in good health. The CDR3 protein is CASSSGGLAGYEQYF. CDR3 nucleotides: TGTGCCAGCAGTTCCGGAGGACTAGCGGGGTACGAGCAGTACTTC.